What follows describes a single T cell receptor (beta chain). TCRdb reprocessed the RT-PCR reads with MiXCR, giving one entry per CDR3 protein. The table includes 550,000 to 750,000 distinct CDR3 sequences, 12% to 15% detected once. The sample was memory CD4+ T cells from blood. The TCR was taken from a female donor in good health, serving as a healthy control.

The DNA for the CDR3 is TGTGCCAGCACCTCGACAGGAGACAGCACAGATACGCAGTATTTT. This sequence encodes CASTSTGDSTDTQYF. J is TRBJ2-3 and V is TRBV6-5, with a possible D match to TRBD1 (6 bases). Germline loops: CDR1 MNHEY, CDR2 SVGAGI. Trimming stripped 7 bases from V and 0 bases from J, with 14 bases between. The length of the CDR3 is 15 residues.